Listed below are T cell receptor beta chains from one sample, sequenced in a study of identical twins' blood T cells. TCRdb independently ran MiXCR on the 5' RACE reads; one entry per CDR3 protein. Here the sample spans around 380,000 distinct CDR3 sequences, more than 25% being singletons. The material sequenced was PBMCs. Receptors were obtained from a woman aged 18-50 years in good health. Both conserved end residues are part of each CDR3. The D gene is left open where the match is weak. Size values are once, few and many counts, or a class for expanded clones, and some rows have none.

d_gene: -; v_gene: TRBV29-1; j_gene: TRBJ1-1; abundance: many; CDR3aa: CSVERQNTEAFF; CDR3nt: TGCAGCGTTGAACGGCAGAACACTGAAGCTTTCTTT
d_gene: TRBD1; v_gene: TRBV18; j_gene: TRBJ1-1; abundance: few; CDR3aa: CASSPQTGGDEAFF; CDR3nt: TGTGCCAGCTCACCACAGACAGGGGGCGATGAAGCTTTCTTT
d_gene: TRBD1; v_gene: TRBV30; j_gene: TRBJ1-1; abundance: few; CDR3aa: CAWSPGQPNEAFF; CDR3nt: TGTGCCTGGAGTCCGGGACAGCCAAATGAAGCTTTCTTT
d_gene: -; v_gene: TRBV20-1; j_gene: TRBJ2-1; abundance: many; CDR3aa: CSARDPGGSYNEQFF; CDR3nt: TGCAGTGCTAGAGATCCGGGTGGGTCCTACAATGAGCAGTTCTTC
d_gene: -; v_gene: TRBV20-1; j_gene: TRBJ1-6; abundance: -; CDR3aa: CSASVHSNSPLHF; CDR3nt: TGCAGTGCTAGTGTACATTCGAATTCACCCCTCCACTTT
d_gene: TRBD1; v_gene: TRBV3-1; j_gene: TRBJ2-3; abundance: -; CDR3aa: CASSQDTQGATDTQYF; CDR3nt: TGTGCCAGCAGCCAAGATACCCAGGGGGCAACAGATACGCAGTATTTT
d_gene: -; v_gene: TRBV18; j_gene: TRBJ1-4; abundance: -; CDR3aa: CASSPFRDRGLFF; CDR3nt: TGTGCCAGCTCACCATTCCGGGACCGAGGACTGTTTTTT
d_gene: -; v_gene: TRBV27; j_gene: TRBJ1-1; abundance: -; CDR3aa: CASSEGRGRGLAFF; CDR3nt: TGTGCCAGCAGCGAGGGCAGGGGTAGAGGGTTGGCTTTCTTT
d_gene: -; v_gene: TRBV20-1; j_gene: TRBJ2-7; abundance: few; CDR3aa: CSAPNNYEQYF; CDR3nt: TGCAGTGCTCCGAACAATTACGAGCAGTACTTC
d_gene: -; v_gene: TRBV6-1; j_gene: TRBJ2-7; abundance: -; CDR3aa: CASRGRASEQYF; CDR3nt: TGTGCCAGCAGAGGCCGAGCGAGTGAGCAGTACTTC
d_gene: TRBD2; v_gene: TRBV4-3; j_gene: TRBJ2-2; abundance: many; CDR3aa: CASSPGLENTGELFF; CDR3nt: TGCGCCAGCAGCCCAGGACTAGAGAACACCGGGGAGCTGTTTTTT
d_gene: -; v_gene: TRBV12-3/TRBV12-4; j_gene: TRBJ1-1; abundance: many; CDR3aa: CASSGRMNTEAFF; CDR3nt: TGTGCCAGCAGCGGACGAATGAACACTGAAGCTTTCTTT
d_gene: -; v_gene: TRBV6-2/TRBV6-3; j_gene: TRBJ1-1; abundance: -; CDR3aa: CASSYWGTTEAFF; CDR3nt: TGTGCCAGCAGTTACTGGGGTACGACTGAAGCTTTCTTT
d_gene: TRBD1; v_gene: TRBV29-1; j_gene: TRBJ1-4; abundance: many; CDR3aa: CSVGDRFTREKLFF; CDR3nt: TGCAGCGTTGGGGACAGGTTCACACGTGAAAAACTGTTTTTT
d_gene: -; v_gene: TRBV11-3; j_gene: TRBJ2-7; abundance: few; CDR3aa: CASSLVGRRYEQYF; CDR3nt: TGTGCCAGCAGCTTAGTAGGCAGGCGCTACGAGCAGTACTTC
d_gene: -; v_gene: TRBV28; j_gene: TRBJ1-3; abundance: once; CDR3aa: CASSSAGTPPGNTIYF; CDR3nt: TGTGCCAGCAGCTCGGCCGGGACACCACCTGGAAACACCATATATTTT
d_gene: -; v_gene: TRBV27; j_gene: TRBJ1-1; abundance: -; CDR3aa: CASSLSGRAEAFF; CDR3nt: TGTGCCAGCAGTTTATCGGGGAGAGCTGAAGCTTTCTTT
d_gene: -; v_gene: TRBV20-1; j_gene: TRBJ1-2; abundance: few; CDR3aa: CSARVLLGGYTF; CDR3nt: TGCAGTGCTAGAGTTTTACTGGGGGGCTACACCTTC
d_gene: -; v_gene: TRBV10-3; j_gene: TRBJ1-5; abundance: few; CDR3aa: CAISEFRGNQPQHF; CDR3nt: TGTGCCATCAGTGAGTTCCGCGGCAATCAGCCCCAGCATTTT
d_gene: -; v_gene: TRBV7-9; j_gene: TRBJ2-7; abundance: -; CDR3aa: CANMWSRGEQYF; CDR3nt: TGTGCCAACATGTGGTCCAGGGGCGAGCAGTACTTC
d_gene: -; v_gene: TRBV7-9; j_gene: TRBJ1-2; abundance: few; CDR3aa: CASSMDGNYGYTF; CDR3nt: TGTGCCAGCAGCATGGACGGCAACTATGGCTACACCTTC
d_gene: -; v_gene: TRBV20-1; j_gene: TRBJ2-3; abundance: few; CDR3aa: CSARRADTQYF; CDR3nt: TGCAGTGCTAGGAGGGCAGATACGCAGTATTTT
d_gene: -; v_gene: TRBV18; j_gene: TRBJ1-1; abundance: -; CDR3aa: CASSPGGITNTEAFF; CDR3nt: TGTGCCAGCTCACCAGGAGGGATAACGAACACTGAAGCTTTCTTT